The T cell receptor (beta chain) described here comes from a study of blood T cell repertoires in COVID-19 (dated by TCRdb to 2018 to 2020). For the wider study: The collaborator samples originated in the United States, Italy and Spain and spanned the acute and convalescent phases of COVID-19. The prospective study material was composed of cDNA or gDNA derived from T cells, B-cell-depleted T cells, or PBMCs. Subjects who had been exposed to COVID-19, were actively infected with it, or had recovered from it provided the deeply sampled blood TCRbeta repertoires that made up the dataset. The repertoires were made available in a free public database intended to serve as a resource for research on the immune response to SARS-CoV-2. The samples were drawn from the first 160 participants of the ongoing ImmuneRACE study and from 1,254 subjects provided by 6 global collaborators. Nearly every sample came with metadata listing a de-identified subject ID, COVID-19 status, age in years and sex. HLA class I and class II types, where available, came from metadata supplied by the sample provider rather than from assay-based typing.

The germline V gene provides CDR1 SNHLY and CDR2 FYNNEI. Germline trimming amounts to 6 bases on V and 6 bases on J, with 7 as the count of junction bases outside the gene matches. The CDR3 has 15 amino acids, counting the end cysteine and phenylalanine. Only the CDR3 part of the read is kept: 45 bases, read in frame from the first base. A note on this clone: Its specific antigen is unknown. No much larger clone exists at a distance of one base, and base qualities are not known.

The immunoSEQ Assay, a bias-controlled multiplex PCR, was used to amplify TCRbeta CDR3 regions from genomic DNA. In the authors' own workflow: Within the assay, amplification of reference gene primers was used to estimate how many nucleated cells each sample contained. To quantify the absolute abundance of each unique TCRbeta CDR3 rearrangement, sequence reads were collapsed and filtered. For each sample, productive Simpson clonality was calculated by taking the square root of Simpson's diversity index across productive rearrangements. TCRdb provides this immuneACCESS table in a form limited to in-frame rearrangements. Some clones are lacking; in checked studies, under half of them reflect an unresolved V gene, and why the rest are absent is not known. V and J calls and clone size follow that table, whereas D and trimming were derived from the DNA. A total of roughly 200,000 clones appear in this sample, more than 85% of them only once. Around 2.7% of the sample lies in the top ten.

What the study reported, not specific to this receptor: The amount of clinical and demographic metadata varied by source and participant and was provided uncurated.

Whole blood was collected in K2EDTA tubes by collaborating institutions according to the institutions' own protocols. For TCRbeta analysis, collaborators shipped samples as frozen whole blood, isolated PBMCs, or DNA extracted from either of those sample types. The receptor comes from a man aged 55 to 70 with acute or convalescent COVID-19. Sequencing was performed on peripheral blood. The chain joins TRBV2 to TRBJ2-1; the central 11 bases match TRBD1. The bases are TGTGCCAGCAGGTTCGGACAGGGGGCGGGCAATGAGCAGTTCTTC. It specifies CASRFGQGAGNEQFF. With the portions outside the CDR3 filled from the reference TRBV2 and TRBJ2-1 genes, the complete variable region becomes EPEVTQTPSHQVTQMGQEVILRCVPISNHLYFYWYRQILGQKVEFLVSFYNNEISEKSEIFDDQFSVERPDGSNFTLKIRSTKLEDSAMYFCASRFGQGAGNEQFFGPGTRLTVL.